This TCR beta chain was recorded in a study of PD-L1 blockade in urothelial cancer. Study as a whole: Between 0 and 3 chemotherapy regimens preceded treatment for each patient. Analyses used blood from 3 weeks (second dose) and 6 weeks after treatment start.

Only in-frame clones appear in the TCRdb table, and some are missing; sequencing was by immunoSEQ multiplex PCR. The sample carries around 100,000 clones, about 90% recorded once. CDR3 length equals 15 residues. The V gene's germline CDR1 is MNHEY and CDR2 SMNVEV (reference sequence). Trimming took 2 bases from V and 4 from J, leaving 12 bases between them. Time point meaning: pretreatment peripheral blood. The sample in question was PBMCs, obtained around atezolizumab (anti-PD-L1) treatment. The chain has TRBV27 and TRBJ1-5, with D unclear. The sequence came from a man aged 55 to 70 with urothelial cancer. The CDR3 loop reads CASSLAGSANQPQHF. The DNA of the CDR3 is TGTGCCAGCAGTTTAGCGGGGTCCGCTAATCAGCCCCAGCATTTT.